This TCR beta chain was retrieved from a study of cytomegalovirus exposure and HLA in healthy donors. The CDR3 consists of 12 residues. The germline V gene encodes CDR1 MDHEN and CDR2 SYDVKM. The V gene end was trimmed by 8 bases and the J gene end by 7 bases; junction bases not matched to a gene: 7. Primers for the PCR totalled 60 Vbeta and 13 Jbeta. Some clones are missing from TCRdb's copy, which holds only in-frame ones; the method was immunoSEQ multiplex PCR. Among a few hundred thousand clones listed, 65% to 85% were seen once. This clone was recorded once. Its antigen is as yet unknown. Whole-study results and caveats: In a later analysis, an Asian-associated ancestry cluster reportedly showed fewer N-insertions than the roughly 710-donor mean. Being productive about 87% or about 30% of the time was typical of most TCR beta V segments in an earlier analysis. Follow-up analysis later connected one missense variant in DCLRE1C with trimming of TCR beta V- and J-genes.

The J gene is TRBJ2-7, the V gene TRBV28; 8 nucleotides line up with TRBD1. The clonotype comes from a man aged 30-40 years in good health and CMV-seronegative. Material: PBMCs. The CDR3 protein is CASRLQGGEQYF. In nucleotides, the CDR3 is TGTGCCAGCCGCTTACAGGGGGGTGAGCAGTACTTC.